The clone carrying this TCR beta chain was detected many times. The CDR3 regions of TCR beta were amplified from RNA transcripts. The TCR CDR3 was amplified in a first-round RT-PCR using the HTBI primer set. TCRdb re-called the multiplex PCR reads with MiXCR, one entry per CDR3 protein. The sample yields hundreds of thousands of distinct CDR3 sequences, 16% seen once. The sample belongs to a study of T cells in Graves' hyperthyroidism and ophthalmopathy. This CDR3 has 15 residues. CDR1 is SEHNR, CDR2 FQNEAQ, per germline (reference sequence). Trimming took 1 base from V and 1 from J, leaving 10 bases between them.

The J gene is TRBJ2-5, the V gene TRBV7-9; D is perhaps TRBD2 (6 bases). The clonotype originates from a woman younger than 35 with Graves' hyperthyroidism. Sequenced input: blood. The CDR3 protein is CASSLDGGTQETQYF. CDR3 DNA sequence: TGTGCCAGCAGCTTAGATGGGGGGACCCAAGAGACCCAGTACTTC.